These 27 T cell receptor beta chains were sequenced from one sample in a study of human T cells and chemical hapten exposure. Time point reported: pre-sensitization, week 0. Noted treatment: therapeutic diphenylcyclopropenone sensitization with weekly scalp DPC. Via MiXCR, TCRdb re-called the RACE reads, giving one row per CDR3 protein. The sample has 240,000 or so distinct CDR3 sequences; approximately 8.6% are singletons. The sequenced sample was whole blood, obtained in connection with sensitization to the hapten diphenylcyclopropenone (DPC). The receptors were gathered from a woman in her thirties or forties with alopecia areata. Some clones in this sample may be carry-over from other donors' samples.

This clonotype was detected only once. The chain has TRBV7-2 and TRBJ1-5; TRBD1 is a possible D gene (5 bases). The germline V and J ends were trimmed by 1 base and 6 bases, with 13 bases remaining between them. Germline CDR1 and CDR2: SGHTA and FQGNSA. This CDR3 is built from 15 residues. CDR3 in DNA: TGTGCCAGCAGCTTAGTTTCCGGGGGAGGTCAGCCCCAGCATTTT. Protein product: CASSLVSGGGQPQHF.

This clonotype was counted at least ten times. This rearrangement joins TRBV29-1 to TRBJ1-4; D unclear. CDR1 and CDR2 (germline): SQVTM, ANQGSEA. The CDR3 covers 16 residues. V was trimmed by 1 base and J by 0 bases, leaving 12 bases between them. The CDR3, as DNA: TGCAGCGTTGAAGCCTCAAACGCCGCAACTAATGAAAAACTGTTTTTT. Its translation is CSVEASNAATNEKLFF. Supplemented by reference TRBV29-1 and TRBJ1-4, the full variable domain reads SAVISQKPSRDICQRGTSLTIQCQVDSQVTMMFWYRQQPGQSLTLIATANQGSEATYESGFVIDKFPISRPNLTFSTLTVSNMSPEDSSIYLCSVEASNAATNEKLFFGSGTQLSVL.

This clonotype has only a few counts. The chain uses TRBV9 and TRBJ2-5; TRBD1 is a possible D gene (6 bases). Germline V CDR1 and CDR2: SGDLS, YYNGEE. Trimming removed 4 bases from V and 1 base from J, with 11 bases in between. CDR3 length: 14 residues. CDR3 nucleotides: TGTGCCAGCAGCAGGACAGCTGTCCAAGAGACCCAGTACTTC. This gives the protein CASSRTAVQETQYF.

The chain employs TRBV5-1 and TRBJ2-7; tentatively, D is TRBD1 (5 bases). The CDR3 is made up of 13 amino acids. Germline V CDR1 and CDR2: SGHRS, YFSETQ. V shed 2 bases and J shed 7 bases, with 13 bases lying between them. CDR3 in amino acids: CASSFAQGREQYF. In nucleotides, the CDR3 is TGCGCCAGCAGCTTTGCCCAGGGAAGGGAGCAGTACTTC.

Note on this clonotype: This likely comes from a read error, as the CDR3 has no conserved phenylalanine or tryptophan at its end. The rearrangement joins TRBV11-2 to TRBJ1-1; no clear D. Trimming took off 2 bases at V and 1 base at J, with 14 bases between the two ends. Per germline, CDR1 SGHAT and CDR2 FQNNGV. The CDR3 runs 16 residues. CDR3: CASSLIPGFSNTEAFL. CDR3 DNA: TGTGCCAGCAGCTTAATTCCGGGGTTTTCGAACACTGAAGCTTTCTTA.

This clonotype has only a few counts. The chain recombines TRBV3-1 with TRBJ2-1; unclear D gene. V dropped 0 bases and J dropped 3 bases, with 6 bases sitting between them. The V gene's germline CDR1 is LGHDT and CDR2 YNNKEL (reference sequence). There are 14 residues in the CDR3. The CDR3 sequence is CASSQDWDYNEQFF. CDR3 DNA: TGTGCCAGCAGCCAAGATTGGGACTACAATGAGCAGTTCTTC.

This clonotype has a count of ten or more. The chain uses TRBV6-1 and TRBJ2-5, with TRBD2 matching 11 bases. Germline CDR1 MNHNS, CDR2 SASEGT. V shed 6 bases, J shed 2 bases, and the junction held 2 bases outside the gene matches. This CDR3 comprises 14 residues. The CDR3 loop reads CASSTSGRQETQYF. The CDR3 DNA sequence: TGTGCCAGCAGCACTAGCGGGAGACAAGAGACCCAGTACTTC.

This clonotype was picked up a small number of times. The CDR3 nucleotides read TGTGCCAGCAGTGTTCGGAAGACGGGTGAGCAGTTCTTC. It is translated as CASSVRKTGEQFF. The chain couples TRBV25-1 to TRBJ2-1; D remains ambiguous. V dropped 4 bases and J dropped 9 bases, with 13 bases sitting between them. This CDR3 is built from 13 residues. Germline values: CDR1 MGHDK, CDR2 SYGVNS.

Only a few counts were recorded for this clonotype. This chain connects TRBV29-1 to TRBJ1-5; D may be TRBD1 (5 bases). Trimming removed 4 bases from V and 7 bases from J, with 14 bases in between. Germline values: CDR1 SQVTM, CDR2 ANQGSEA. This CDR3 is built from 13 residues. The CDR3 nucleotides are TGCAGCGTTGGGGCCGTCACAGGCCAGCCCCAGCATTTT. Encoded protein: CSVGAVTGQPQHF.

This clonotype was observed at least ten times. V is TRBV20-1 and J is TRBJ1-2, with D possibly TRBD1 on 5 matching bases. CDR1 is DFQATT, CDR2 SNEGSKA, per germline (reference sequence). Trimming stripped 3 bases from V and 0 bases from J, with 11 bases between. This CDR3 region has 14 residues. The CDR3 DNA follows: TGCAGTGCTAGTAGGGGAGCGGCTAACTATGGCTACACCTTC. Translating it yields CSASRGAANYGYTF.

This clonotype has just a few counts. This rearrangement joins TRBV6-5 to TRBJ1-1, with a tentative D call TRBD1 (6 bases). The ends were cut back, 0 bases at V and 4 bases at J, with 12 bases in the middle. Germline assignment: CDR1 MNHEY and CDR2 SVGAGI. This CDR3 is built from 15 residues. The CDR3 spells CASSYSGARGTEAFF. The CDR3 DNA follows: TGTGCCAGCAGTTACTCGGGGGCGCGGGGCACTGAAGCTTTCTTT.

In its sample, this clonotype was seen a few times. The J gene is TRBJ1-1, the V gene TRBV9; no clear D gene. Germline lookup yields CDR1 SGDLS and CDR2 YYNGEE. The CDR3 covers 13 residues. Trimming removed 0 bases from V and 7 bases from J, with 10 bases in between. This chain's CDR3 is CASSVGGVGEAFF. The DNA for the CDR3 is TGTGCCAGCAGCGTAGGAGGTGTAGGTGAAGCTTTCTTT.

This clonotype has just a few counts. The gene calls are TRBV7-9 and TRBJ2-3; D uncertain. Per germline, CDR1 SEHNR and CDR2 FQNEAQ (reference sequence). This CDR3 is built from 14 residues. Trimming pared 1 base from V and 2 bases from J, leaving 7 bases between. CDR3 loop: CASSLVPNTDTQYF. Written as DNA, the CDR3 is TGTGCCAGCAGCTTAGTACCCAACACAGATACGCAGTATTTT.

The chain has TRBV5-8 and TRBJ1-1; no clear D gene. The CDR3 runs 15 residues. V lost 2 bases and J lost 0, with 11 bases in between. From germline, CDR1 is SGHTS and CDR2 YDEGEE. The CDR3 here is CASSFNGRMNTEAFF. CDR3 DNA: TGTGCCAGCAGCTTCAACGGGAGAATGAACACTGAAGCTTTCTTT.

The chain recombines TRBV18 with TRBJ1-1; no definite D call. CDR3 length equals 12 residues. V gave up 3 bases and J gave up 8 bases, with 10 bases separating them. Germline CDR1 and CDR2: KGHSH and LQKENI. CDR3 in DNA: TGTGCCAGCTCACCCAATCCGGGGGAAGCTTTCTTT. Amino acid sequence: CASSPNPGEAFF.

The chain joins TRBV27 to TRBJ2-5, with 7 bases identical to TRBD2. The CDR3 loop spans 14 amino acids. Per the germline V gene, CDR1 is MNHEY and CDR2 is SMNVEV (reference sequence). The V segment lost 2 bases and the J segment 5 bases; nucleotides outside the gene matches: 5. The CDR3 loop reads CASSLGRARETQYF. As DNA, the CDR3 is TGTGCCAGCAGTTTAGGGAGGGCCAGGGAGACCCAGTACTTC.

This clonotype was observed a handful of times. The rearrangement links TRBV6-1 to TRBJ2-7; D remains ambiguous. The CDR3 loop spans 14 amino acids. Germline-derived CDR1 and CDR2 are MNHNS and SASEGT. V lost 1 base and J lost 0, with 7 bases in between. CDR3 nucleotides: TGTGCCAGCAGTGAAGGATACTACTCCTACGAGCAGTACTTC. This encodes CASSEGYYSYEQYF.

This clonotype occurred many times. The chain links TRBV7-8 to TRBJ1-1; the D is unclear. The CDR3 is made up of 14 amino acids. CDR1 and CDR2 from the germline V gene are SGHVS and FQNEAQ. V was pared by 3 bases and J by 11 bases, with 19 bases between. This chain's CDR3 is CASSLGSVRSSAFF. Here the CDR3 DNA reads TGTGCCAGCAGCTTGGGCAGTGTGAGGAGTTCGGCTTTCTTT.

The gene calls are TRBV20-1 and TRBJ1-1, with a weak D call TRBD1 (6 bases). Germline CDR1 is DFQATT and CDR2 is SNEGSKA (reference sequence). The CDR3 covers 16 residues. V was shortened by 3 bases and J by 5 bases, with 22 bases between the two germline ends. This chain's CDR3 is CSASKGGALRTTEAFF. The CDR3 region has the DNA TGCAGTGCTAGTAAGGGGGGGGCGCTTAGAACTACTGAAGCTTTCTTT.

This chain uses TRBV3-1 with TRBJ1-5; D gene unclear. The V end was cut by 2 bases, the J end by 3 bases, with 8 bases between. The CDR3 length is 14 residues. Germline lookup yields CDR1 LGHDT and CDR2 YNNKEL (reference sequence). In nucleotides, the CDR3 is TGTGCCAGCAGCCAACAGGCTCACAATCAGCCCCAGCATTTT. Encoded protein: CASSQQAHNQPQHF.

This clonotype was seen a few times. The CDR3 DNA reads as TGTGCCAGCGGAAGGACAGGGGGCAGCGAGCAGTACTTC. Translating it yields CASGRTGGSEQYF. J is TRBJ2-7 and V is TRBV6-5, with 11 bases fitting TRBD1. The V segment lost 8 bases and the J segment 6 bases; nucleotides outside the gene matches: 6. This CDR3 is 13 amino acids long. Looked up from germline, CDR1 is MNHEY and CDR2 is SVGAGI.

A few counts support this clonotype. V and J are TRBV27 and TRBJ2-5; TRBD2 agrees at 8 bases. The CDR3 contains 18 residues. Trimming at V came to 3 bases and at J to 0 bases, leaving 12 bases not matched to a gene. Germline loops: CDR1 MNHEY, CDR2 SMNVEV (reference sequence). In DNA, the CDR3 is TGTGCCAGCAGTTTGAGGGGACCTACTAGCGGCTACCAAGAGACCCAGTACTTC. Encoded protein: CASSLRGPTSGYQETQYF.

In this sample, this clonotype turned up a few times. V is TRBV3-1 and J is TRBJ2-3; the D is unclear. Germline-derived CDR1 and CDR2 are LGHDT and YNNKEL (reference sequence). The CDR3 loop spans 14 amino acids. V was clipped by 0 bases and J by 8 bases, with 12 bases between them. The CDR3 reads CASSQEKASSTQYF. CDR3 coding DNA: TGTGCCAGCAGCCAAGAGAAGGCCTCAAGTACGCAGTATTTT.

This clonotype was detected only a few times. This rearrangement joins TRBV20-1 to TRBJ1-1; no definite D call. Deletions cut 8 bases from V and 1 base from J, with 14 bases between. CDR1 is DFQATT and CDR2 is SNEGSKA in the germline V gene (reference sequence). The CDR3 is made up of 13 amino acids. CDR3 bases: TGCAGTTCCAGGCGGGAAAAGAACACTGAAGCTTTCTTT. Translation gives CSSRREKNTEAFF.

This chain links TRBV29-1 with TRBJ2-1; 10 bases map to TRBD1. V shed 6 bases and J 7 bases; nucleotides not matched to a gene: 12. The CDR3 covers 15 residues. CDR1 and CDR2 from the germline V gene are SQVTM and ANQGSEA. CDR3 in DNA: TGCAGCGTCCTTTTAGGGGGGACAGGGGTGAATGAGCAGTTCTTC. Its protein is CSVLLGGTGVNEQFF.

The chain carries TRBV5-1 and TRBJ1-1, with no clear D. The germline V gene has CDR1 SGHRS and CDR2 YFSETQ. Trimming shortened V by 4 bases and J by 4 bases, and 14 bases separated the two germline ends. The CDR3 consists of 14 residues. CDR3 DNA: TGCGCCAGCAGCGGCACCAGTTTGGTCACTGAAGCTTTCTTT. Residues: CASSGTSLVTEAFF.

The chain has TRBV10-3 and TRBJ2-7; TRBD2 matches at 11 bases. After removal of 2 bases from V and 7 bases from J, the junction contained 16 bases not matched to a gene. CDR3 length: 18 residues. Looked up from germline, CDR1 is ENHRY and CDR2 is SYGVKD. The CDR3 nucleotides read TGTGCCATCAGTGAGCCAATCATTACTAGCGGGAGTGATCATGAGCAGTACTTC. It codes for CAISEPIITSGSDHEQYF.